The clone carrying this T cell receptor beta chain was seen repeatedly, ten times or more. Antigen specificity is unknown. This sample was taken from a study of T cells in Graves' hyperthyroidism and ophthalmopathy. The PBMCs were taken from 10 ml of fresh peripheral blood. The CDR3 length is 14 residues. Between the trimmed V and J ends, which lost 3 bases and 2 bases, there was a span of 12 bases. Germline CDR1 SQVTM, CDR2 ANQGSEA. Study results and caveats: From stable hyperthyroidism, ophthalmopathy was set apart by a 13 V-J model. With a median lead of approximately 6 months before onset, the model predicted ophthalmopathy. Most thyroid-expanded clonotypes above 0.001 were also found in blood.

Authors of the study amplified TCR beta CDR3 regions from RNA transcripts. The primer set for the first-round RT-PCR of the TCR CDR3 was HTBI. TCRdb reprocessed the multiplex PCR reads via MiXCR and lists one record per CDR3 protein. The sample carries some 370,000 distinct CDR3 sequences, approximately 18% recorded once. The chain is built from TRBV29-1 and TRBJ2-3; tentatively, D is TRBD2 (6 bases). Sequenced material: blood. This receptor was taken from a woman in her twenties or thirties with Graves' hyperthyroidism that later progressed to Graves' ophthalmopathy. The CDR3 region has the DNA TGCAGCGTTGAGACCCGCGGGAACACAGATACGCAGTATTTT. It is translated as CSVETRGNTDTQYF.